The sequence of this T cell receptor (beta chain) was determined in a study of early T cells in non-severe SARS-CoV-2 infection. On the study more broadly: Sequencing targeted bulk RNA from unsorted whole blood, leaving chains unpaired. The study, taken as a whole, reports: A preference for anti-spike CD8 responses marked VDJdb matching, which missed private and CD4 specificities.

Regarding this clonotype: The antigen remains undetermined.

Individual cDNA molecules were tagged with unique molecular identifiers. Using its own MiXCR run on the 5' RACE reads, TCRdb lists one record per CDR3 protein. The sample has tens of thousands of distinct CDR3 sequences, about 5% seen once. The V and J ends lost 3 bases and 2 bases respectively, with 14 bases between them. From germline, CDR1 is SGHTA and CDR2 FQGNSA. The CDR3 extends over 15 amino acids. The sequence derives from an adult who was a healthcare worker with PCR-confirmed SARS-CoV-2 infection or an uninfected control (not recorded which). The rearrangement links TRBV7-2 to TRBJ2-7; D gene unclear. Material: whole blood. The CDR3 nucleotides are TGTGCCAGCAGCTTTTCTACGGACCCCCCCTACGAGCAGTACTTC. This encodes CASSFSTDPPYEQYF.